This T cell receptor (beta chain) was found in a study of T cell changes during pregnancy in multiple sclerosis. This clone has a handful of counts. Germline V CDR1 and CDR2: LNHNV, YYDKDF (reference sequence). This CDR3 has 15 amino acids. J was trimmed by 3 bases and V by 4 bases; bases with no gene match: 8. Repertoires were generated with immunoSEQ multiplex PCR, while TCRdb's copy carries only in-frame clones and drops some. The data contain tens of thousands of clones, around nine tenths of them singletons. This specimen was CD4+ T cells from peripheral blood mononuclear cells, taken after pregnancy. This chain links TRBV15 with TRBJ2-7; 8 positions agree with TRBD2. The source is a female donor in good health, enrolled as a control in a pregnancy study. DNA for the CDR3: TGTGCCACCAGCAAGGAGGGACTAGTAGGCTACGAGCAGTACTTC. This encodes CATSKEGLVGYEQYF.